The clone carrying this T cell receptor (beta chain) has more than one count but fewer than ten. The data stem from a study of regulatory T cells in long-lasting Graves disease. According to the study, TCR beta libraries were built with iRepertoire HTBI primers and CDR3-region Arm-PCR. TCRdb itself ran the multiplex PCR reads through MiXCR, one entry per CDR3 protein. The repertoire consists of 420,000 or so distinct CDR3 sequences, with 20% to 30% occurring once and the leading ten covering about 26%. As to time point: persistent/refractory GD, antithyroid drugs over 5 years with positive TRAb. TCR sequences were obtained from RNA taken from PBMCs. This sequence originates from a female donor with Graves disease. Sequencing used peripheral blood mononuclear cells (PBMCs), obtained when the disease was refractory, from a patient treated with antithyroid drugs.

For the CDR3, the DNA is TGTGCCAGCAGTTCCAACCTTATGAACACTGAAGCTTTCTTT. Protein: CASSSNLMNTEAFF. This rearrangement joins TRBV6-5 to TRBJ1-1; D remains unclear. The CDR3 is 14 amino acids. V was clipped by 4 bases and J by 0 bases, with 9 bases between them. CDR1 is MNHEY, CDR2 SVGAGI, per germline.